Each of the 32 T cell receptor beta chains below was sequenced from the same sample in a study of OX40 agonist ivuxolimab in advanced cancers. Sequencing used immunoSEQ multiplex PCR; TCRdb keeps in-frame clones, though not all of them. This sample has about 110,000 clones, with over 75% found just once. The sample consisted of CD4+ or CD8+ T cells sorted from blood, taken in a trial of the OX40 agonist ivuxolimab. The receptors here all came from an adult with an advanced solid tumor such as melanoma, head and neck, liver or kidney cancer.

The CDR3 coding sequence is TGTGCCAGCAGTTCTCTCGGGGGGGCGGGAGAGACCCAGTACTTC. This encodes CASSSLGGAGETQYF. This rearrangement joins TRBV2 to TRBJ2-5, with TRBD2 identical over 8 bases. The CDR3 consists of 15 residues. V was clipped by 5 bases and J by 4 bases; unmatched bases: 9. CDR1 SNHLY and CDR2 FYNNEI come from the germline V gene. The variable domain in full, with the rest retrieved from reference TRBV2 and TRBJ2-5, is EPEVTQTPSHQVTQMGQEVILRCVPISNHLYFYWYRQILGQKVEFLVSFYNNEISEKSEIFDDQFSVERPDGSNFTLKIRSTKLEDSAMYFCASSSLGGAGETQYFGPGTRLLVL.

The rearrangement joins TRBV9 to TRBJ2-5, with D perhaps matching TRBD1 or TRBD2 (5 bases each). The end of the DNA aligns better with TRBJ2-7, so the J call may be wrong. The length of the CDR3 is 14 residues. Germline CDR1 is SGDLS and CDR2 is YYNGEE. CDR3 nucleotides: TGTGCCAGCAGCGTAGGTGGGGGAACCTACGAGCAGTACTTC. Its protein product is CASSVGGGTYEQYF.

The rearrangement uses TRBV7-9 and TRBJ2-7; D might be TRBD1 (7 bases). V lost 5 bases and J 4 bases, leaving 21 bases between the germline ends. The CDR3 is 16 amino acids. Germline assignment: CDR1 SEHNR and CDR2 FQNEAQ (reference sequence). The CDR3 DNA reads as TGTGCCAGCAGCAGACAGGGACGGGGGCCCGGTTACGAGCAGTACTTC. This codes for CASSRQGRGPGYEQYF.

The rearrangement uses TRBV5-1 and TRBJ2-5, with 7 bases that match TRBD2. From germline, CDR1 is SGHRS and CDR2 YFSETQ. The CDR3 has 15 amino acids. J lost 4 bases, V lost 4 bases, and 10 bases had no gene match. CDR3 sequence reads: CASSPTAGEGETQYF. The CDR3 nucleotides are TGCGCCAGCAGCCCTACGGCGGGGGAGGGAGAGACCCAGTACTTC.

This clone was counted a single time. The CDR3 region has the DNA TGTGCCTGGAGTGTACAGGCAGTGTATGGCTACACCTTC. This sequence encodes CAWSVQAVYGYTF. The rearrangement uses TRBV30 and TRBJ1-2; D is perhaps TRBD1 (5 bases). The CDR3 contains 13 residues. The germline gives CDR1 GTSNPN, CDR2 SVGIG (reference sequence). With 0 bases removed from V and 5 bases from J, the gap between germline ends came to 10 bases.

V and J are TRBV7-9 and TRBJ2-3, with TRBD1 matching 7 bases. Unmatched junction bases numbered 4, after V lost 5 bases and J lost 2 bases. Germline CDR1 SEHNR, CDR2 FQNEAQ (reference sequence). The CDR3 contains 14 residues. The CDR3 spells CASSRDSVTDTQYF. The CDR3 DNA sequence: TGTGCCAGCAGCCGGGACAGCGTCACAGATACGCAGTATTTT. Full variable domain (outside the CDR3, taken from reference TRBV7-9 and TRBJ2-3): DTGVSQNPRHKITKRGQNVTFRCDPISEHNRLYWYRQTLGQGPEFLTYFQNEAQLEKSRLLSDRFSAERPKGSFSTLEIQRTEQGDSAMYLCASSRDSVTDTQYFGPGTRLTVL.

The V call is TRBV11-1, the J call TRBJ1-2; no firm D call. CDR1 is SGHAT and CDR2 is FQDESV in the germline V gene (reference sequence). With 1 base removed from V and 4 bases from J, the gap between germline ends came to 13 bases. The CDR3 totals 15 residues. In DNA, the CDR3 is TGTGCCAGCAGCTTAGAAGGTGGGCAGCTCTATGGCTACACCTTC. It encodes CASSLEGGQLYGYTF.

J is TRBJ2-1 and V is TRBV4-1; 10 positions agree with TRBD2. Trimming at V came to 0 bases and at J to 0 bases, leaving 11 bases not matched to a gene. Germline V gives CDR1 MGHRA, CDR2 YSYEKL. The CDR3 totals 20 residues. In nucleotides, the CDR3 is TGCGCCAGCAGCCAAGAATCGGCACTAGCGGGGTTGAGCTCCTACAATGAGCAGTTCTTC. Protein: CASSQESALAGLSSYNEQFF.

This clone turned up a few times. The V and J genes are TRBV21-1 and TRBJ2-7; no DNA check was done on the table's D call, TRBD2. TRBV21-1 is marked as a pseudogene. The CDR3 has 12 residues. In DNA, the CDR3 is TGTGCCAGTAATGCTATCACCTACGAGCAGTACTTC. Translated: CASNAITYEQYF.

This chain joins TRBV7-2 and TRBJ1-2, with 7 bases identical to TRBD1. Germline CDR1 reads SGHTA; CDR2 reads FQGNSA. This CDR3 spans 15 amino acids. Germline trimming cut 1 base from V and 0 bases from J; bases unmatched to any gene: 2. The CDR3 DNA sequence: TGTGCCAGCAGCTTAGGCAGGGGGACTAACTATGGCTACACCTTC. Translating gives CASSLGRGTNYGYTF.

In this sample, this clone turned up once. This chain joins TRBV21-1 and TRBJ2-1; the D call of TRBD2 is as the table states it, not checked on the DNA. TRBV21-1 is listed as a pseudogene. The CDR3 length is 23 residues. The CDR3, as DNA: TGTGCCAGCAGCAAGGGAGCTCCCCTGGGGCTAGCGGGGGGGCCTTTTTCCTACAATGAGCAGTTCTTC. Protein product: CASSKGAPLGLAGGPFSYNEQFF.

This clone appeared a single time. This chain links TRBV5-6 with TRBJ2-2; 7 nucleotides agree with TRBD1. J lost 2 bases, V lost 4 bases, and 8 bases had no gene match. This CDR3 has 16 amino acids. Germline loops: CDR1 SGHDT, CDR2 YYEEEE. CDR3 DNA sequence: TGTGCCAGCAGCCTCCTCCGGGACAGCAACACCGGGGAGCTGTTTTTT. Translating it yields CASSLLRDSNTGELFF.

The chain carries TRBV7-9 and TRBJ1-1, with a tentative D call TRBD1 (5 bases). The V gene's germline CDR1 is SEHNR and CDR2 FQNEAQ (reference sequence). The V end lost 5 bases, the J end lost 3 bases, and 10 bases lay between the germline ends. CDR3 size: 13 residues. For the CDR3, the DNA is TGTGCCAGCAGCCAGTCGGGGGACACTGAAGCTTTCTTT. Its translation: CASSQSGDTEAFF.

In the case of this clone: Sequence at one end of the junction differs from germline and may be a read error. This chain uses TRBV2 with TRBJ2-7; D gene unclear. This CDR3 has 13 residues. Germline values: CDR1 SNHLY, CDR2 FYNNEI. DNA for the CDR3: TGTGCCAGCAGTGAGCGATTCCCTGTCGAGCCGTACTTC. This sequence encodes CASSERFPVEPYF.

This clone was observed once. The chain is built from TRBV10-3 and TRBJ2-3; D is undetermined. This CDR3 is built from 15 residues. Trimming took off 0 bases at V and 1 base at J, with 8 bases between the two ends. Germline assignment: CDR1 ENHRY and CDR2 SYGVKD. The CDR3 sequence: CAISESGSGTDTQYF. The CDR3 DNA is TGTGCCATCAGTGAGTCGGGCTCCGGCACAGATACGCAGTATTTT.

The J gene is TRBJ2-2, the V gene TRBV29-1, with no clear D. CDR1 is SQVTM, CDR2 ANQGSEA, per germline. V was cut by 3 bases and J by 10 bases, with 9 bases left in between. The CDR3 totals 11 residues. CDR3 residues: CSVDNGVELFF. As DNA, the CDR3 is TGCAGCGTTGACAACGGCGTGGAGCTGTTTTTT.

The gene calls are TRBV23-1 and TRBJ1-3, with a tentative D call TRBD1 (6 bases). TRBV23-1 is an ORF, with its function uncertain. This CDR3 is 19 amino acids long. Trimming removed 2 bases from V and 0 bases from J, with 20 bases in between. The chain's CDR3 is CASSQNPGRGALSGNTIYF. The CDR3 nucleotides are TGCGCCAGCAGTCAAAACCCGGGAAGGGGGGCTCTCTCTGGAAACACCATATATTTT.

This clone appeared a few times. The chain has TRBV6-5 and TRBJ1-2; 9 positions agree with TRBD1. Trimming at V came to 7 bases and at J to 9 bases, leaving 6 bases not matched to a gene. Germline loops: CDR1 MNHEY, CDR2 SVGAGI. The CDR3 is 12 amino acids. The CDR3 DNA follows: TGTGCCAGCATGGGACAGGGTCAGAGCTACACCTTC. Amino acid sequence: CASMGQGQSYTF.

The count of this clone is one. V usage is TRBV7-3 and J usage is TRBJ1-2; TRBD1 aligns across 8 bases. CDR1 is SGHTA, CDR2 FQGTGA, per germline. The CDR3 runs to 15 residues. Trimming cost V 6 bases and J 0 bases; bases outside gene matches: 6. The CDR3 DNA sequence: TGTGCCAGCAGGAATAAGGACAGGGCTAACTATGGCTACACCTTC. It is translated as CASRNKDRANYGYTF.

The chain couples TRBV5-6 to TRBJ2-1; TRBD2 aligns across 8 bases. Losses at the gene ends were 9 bases for V and 7 bases for J; bases not matched to a gene: 12. The germline gives CDR1 SGHDT, CDR2 YYEEEE. The CDR3 contains 14 residues. CDR3 sequence: CATSSSGGDNEQFF. CDR3 nucleotide sequence: TGTGCCACCTCTTCCTCCGGGGGGGATAATGAGCAGTTCTTC.

V usage is TRBV28 and J usage is TRBJ1-1; D uncertain. The CDR3 length is 16 residues. The V gene lost 6 bases and the J gene lost 0 bases, with 17 bases spanning the gap. Germline CDR1 and CDR2: MDHEN and SYDVKM. CDR3 nucleotide sequence: TGTGCCAGCAGATCCACGGGCGGGTCTATGAACACTGAAGCTTTCTTT. Amino acids: CASRSTGGSMNTEAFF.

The chain has TRBV19 and TRBJ2-7, with D maybe TRBD1 (6 bases). CDR1 is LNHDA and CDR2 is SQIVND in the germline V gene (reference sequence). This CDR3 has 15 amino acids. The germline V and J ends were trimmed by 4 bases and 0 bases, with 13 bases remaining between them. CDR3 amino acids: CASSRAGTNSYEQYF. The CDR3 DNA sequence: TGTGCCAGTAGTAGAGCCGGGACAAACTCCTACGAGCAGTACTTC. The entire variable domain, with the rest obtained from reference TRBV19 and TRBJ2-7, is as follows: DGGITQSPKYLFRKEGQNVTLSCEQNLNHDAMYWYRQDPGQGLRLIYYSQIVNDFQKGDIAEGYSVSREKKESFPLTVTSAQKNPTAFYLCASSRAGTNSYEQYFGPGTRLTVT.

This clone came up once. The chain couples TRBV19 to TRBJ1-5; tentative D call: TRBD1 (6 bases). This CDR3 comprises 15 residues. The V gene's germline CDR1 is LNHDA and CDR2 SQIVND (reference sequence). The germline V and J ends were trimmed by 6 bases and 7 bases, with 19 bases remaining between them. For the CDR3, the DNA is TGTGCCAGTAGAGGGGGGGTGGCAGGGGAGCAGCCCCAGCATTTT. Its protein product is CASRGGVAGEQPQHF.

This chain uses TRBV6-5 with TRBJ2-3, with 7 bases matching TRBD1. The V segment lost 5 bases and the J segment 2 bases; nucleotides outside the gene matches: 4. Germline V gene data show CDR1 as MNHEY and CDR2 as SVGAGI. This CDR3 has 14 residues. The CDR3 DNA follows: TGTGCCAGCAGTCTCGGACAGGCCACAGATACGCAGTATTTT. Its translation is CASSLGQATDTQYF.

The rearrangement uses TRBV5-1 and TRBJ2-3, with TRBD1 matching 7 bases. V dropped 2 bases and J dropped 3; count of bases not matched to a gene: 3. Germline CDR1 reads SGHRS; CDR2 reads YFSETQ. The CDR3 runs 14 residues. The CDR3, as DNA: TGCGCCAGCAGCTTTTCGGACAGGACAGATACGCAGTATTTT. As protein: CASSFSDRTDTQYF.

DNA of the CDR3: TGTGCCAGCAGTTTGGGGGGAAACTACGAGCAGTACTTC. It yields the protein CASSLGGNYEQYF. The chain couples TRBV28 to TRBJ2-7; tentative D call: TRBD2 (6 bases). The CDR3 totals 13 residues. Germline V gene lookup returns CDR1 MDHEN and CDR2 SYDVKM. Trimming stripped 3 bases from V and 3 bases from J, with 9 bases between.

CDR3 in amino acids: CASSFTRAGSDGYTF. The CDR3 DNA sequence: TGTGCCAGCAGTTTCACCCGGGCGGGGAGTGATGGCTACACCTTC. The chain joins TRBV28 to TRBJ1-2; no clear D gene. CDR1 and CDR2 from the germline V gene are MDHEN and SYDVKM. The CDR3 runs to 15 residues. Between the trimmed V and J ends, which lost 3 bases and 6 bases, there was a span of 17 bases.

The rearrangement joins TRBV5-6 to TRBJ2-3, with TRBD2 matching over 9 bases. CDR1 and CDR2 (germline): SGHDT, YYEEEE. There are 15 residues in the CDR3. J gave up 3 bases and V 2 bases, and 4 bases lay outside the gene matches. Here the CDR3 reads CASSLRLAGTDTQYF. For the CDR3, the DNA is TGTGCCAGCAGCTTACGGCTAGCGGGGACAGATACGCAGTATTTT.

J is TRBJ2-7 and V is TRBV6-1; 8 nucleotides agree with TRBD1. V gave up 7 bases and J gave up 4 bases; unmatched junction bases: 12. This CDR3 has 15 residues. Per the germline V gene, CDR1 is MNHNS and CDR2 is SASEGT. Written as DNA, the CDR3 is TGTGCCAGCACCCAAGGAGCCGGGACAGGATACGAGCAGTACTTC. This codes for CASTQGAGTGYEQYF.

The CDR3 DNA is TGTGCCAGCAGTTACTCGTTGGAGGGCTCCTACGAGCAGTACTTC. Its protein product is CASSYSLEGSYEQYF. This sequence joins TRBV6-5 and TRBJ2-7; D may be TRBD2 (6 bases). Germline V lookup: CDR1 MNHEY, CDR2 SVGAGI. The CDR3 covers 15 residues. The V and J ends lost 0 bases and 0 bases respectively, with 9 bases between them.

This clone was observed once. V gene TRBV5-4 combines with J gene TRBJ2-1; 9 bases fit TRBD1. This CDR3 contains 13 residues. Per germline, CDR1 SGHNT and CDR2 YYREEE (reference sequence). Losses at the gene ends were 4 bases for V and 6 bases for J; bases not matched to a gene: 2. For the CDR3, the DNA is TGTGCCAGCAGCGCGGGACAGGGCAATGAGCAGTTCTTC. Translating gives CASSAGQGNEQFF.

The chain couples TRBV29-1 to TRBJ2-5; D may be TRBD1 or TRBD2 (5 bases each). This CDR3 is built from 15 residues. CDR1 SQVTM and CDR2 ANQGSEA come from the germline V gene. V was cut by 2 bases and J by 5 bases, with 18 bases left in between. CDR3 coding DNA: TGCAGCGTTGAAAGGGGCCTATCGGGGCGGGAGACCCAGTACTTC. This codes for CSVERGLSGRETQYF.